Shown below are 32 T cell receptor beta chains from a single sample sequenced in a study of cytomegalovirus exposure and HLA in healthy donors. PCR involved 60 Vbeta and 13 Jbeta primers. Measured with immunoSEQ multiplex PCR; TCRdb has only the in-frame clones, and not every one. The sample carries 160,000 or so clones, about three quarters recorded once. The specimen sequenced was PBMCs. All receptors derive from a man between 18 and 35 years old in good health and CMV-seropositive.

V gene TRBV6-5 combines with J gene TRBJ2-6; D unresolved. Trimming shortened V by 4 bases and J by 0 bases, and 10 bases separated the two germline ends. The germline V gene has CDR1 MNHEY and CDR2 SVGAGI. The CDR3 is 16 residues long. Written as DNA, the CDR3 is TGTGCCAGCAGTTGGAGTCTCCTCTCTGGGGCCAACGTCCTGACTTTC. Translated: CASSWSLLSGANVLTF.

The rearrangement joins TRBV18 to TRBJ1-5; TRBD1 matches at 11 bases. Per germline, CDR1 KGHSH and CDR2 LQKENI. Unmatched junction bases numbered 4, after V lost 2 bases and J lost 4 bases. CDR3 size: 16 residues. The CDR3 is CASSPRTGGENQPQHF. The CDR3 nucleotides are TGTGCCAGCTCACCAAGGACAGGGGGCGAGAATCAGCCCCAGCATTTT.

This rearrangement joins TRBV29-1 to TRBJ1-1, with TRBD1 as a possible D gene (5 bases). The CDR3 consists of 17 residues. Trimming took 3 bases from V and 0 from J, leaving 20 bases between them. CDR1 is SQVTM, CDR2 ANQGSEA, per germline. The CDR3 DNA reads as TGCAGCGTTGAGGTCCCCTCCCGCGACAGCATGAACACTGAAGCTTTCTTT. Its translation: CSVEVPSRDSMNTEAFF.

This chain joins TRBV6-1 and TRBJ2-1; possible D gene TRBD2, 6 bases. The germline CDR1 and CDR2 sequences are MNHNS and SASEGT. V gave up 2 bases and J gave up 5 bases, with 10 bases separating them. The CDR3 length is 14 residues. The DNA of the CDR3 is TGTGCCAGCAGTGAACGGGGGACCCACAATGAGCAGTTCTTC. Translation gives CASSERGTHNEQFF.

The J gene is TRBJ2-1, the V gene TRBV7-9; possibly TRBD1 for D (6 bases). There are 17 residues in the CDR3. V lost 6 bases and J 4 bases, leaving 22 bases between the germline ends. CDR1 is SEHNR and CDR2 is FQNEAQ in the germline V gene (reference sequence). CDR3 loop: CASSHPTGQIGYNEQFF. CDR3 coding DNA: TGTGCCAGCAGTCATCCGACAGGTCAAATCGGGTACAATGAGCAGTTCTTC.

The V and J genes are TRBV5-1 and TRBJ1-1, with D possibly TRBD1 on 5 matching bases. The CDR3 is 15 residues long. Looked up from germline, CDR1 is SGHRS and CDR2 is YFSETQ. V lost 0 bases and J lost 4, with 13 bases in between. CDR3 nucleotide sequence: TGCGCCAGCAGCTTGGAACAGGCCGGGGGCACTGAAGCTTTCTTT. This encodes CASSLEQAGGTEAFF.

The chain uses TRBV5-6 and TRBJ1-5, with D possibly matching TRBD1 (5 bases). V was trimmed by 3 bases and J by 6 bases, leaving 13 bases between them. CDR1 and CDR2 (germline): SGHDT, YYEEEE. The CDR3 has 14 amino acids. CDR3 residues: CASSSPGGGQPQHF. CDR3 in DNA: TGTGCCAGCAGCTCACCCGGGGGTGGTCAGCCCCAGCATTTT.

This sequence joins TRBV6-6 and TRBJ1-2; a weak D match, TRBD1 (5 bases). The germline V and J ends were trimmed by 5 bases and 4 bases, with 11 bases remaining between them. CDR1 MNHNY and CDR2 SVGAGI come from the germline V gene (reference sequence). The CDR3 is 13 residues long. CDR3 coding DNA: TGTGCCAGCAGTGAGGACAATACCTATGGCTACACCTTC. Protein: CASSEDNTYGYTF.

This clone occurred a few times. CDR3 protein: CASSHGGGTVNTEAFF. The CDR3 nucleotides are TGCGCCAGCAGCCATGGGGGCGGGACAGTGAACACTGAAGCTTTCTTT. The J gene is TRBJ1-1, the V gene TRBV5-1; 7 nucleotides match TRBD1. From germline, CDR1 is SGHRS and CDR2 YFSETQ. The CDR3 runs to 16 residues. Trimming cost V 4 bases and J 0 bases; bases outside gene matches: 9. The complete variable domain, with remaining parts taken from reference TRBV5-1 and TRBJ1-1, reads KAGVTQTPRYLIKTRGQQVTLSCSPISGHRSVSWYQQTPGQGLQFLFEYFSETQRNKGNFPGRFSGRQFSNSRSEMNVSTLELGDSALYLCASSHGGGTVNTEAFFGQGTRLTVV.

The rearrangement joins TRBV11-2 to TRBJ1-3; D is undetermined. The CDR3 spans 13 residues. Germline assignment: CDR1 SGHAT and CDR2 FQNNGV. V dropped 3 bases and J dropped 1 base, with 4 bases sitting between them. CDR3 protein: CASSFGSGNTIYF. The DNA for the CDR3 is TGTGCCAGCAGCTTCGGGTCTGGAAACACCATATATTTT.

This chain joins TRBV6-5 and TRBJ1-1, with D possibly TRBD1 on 6 matching bases. This CDR3 spans 16 amino acids. Germline V gives CDR1 MNHEY, CDR2 SVGAGI. V lost 2 bases, J lost 5 bases, and 18 bases lay in between. CDR3 sequence: CASSYAQGRVRTEAFF. The CDR3 region has the DNA TGTGCCAGCAGTTACGCACAGGGAAGGGTCAGAACTGAAGCTTTCTTT.

The genes are TRBV7-6 and TRBJ2-5, with D tentatively TRBD1 (6 bases). V was clipped by 0 bases and J by 4 bases, with 12 bases between them. Germline loops: CDR1 SGHVS, CDR2 FNYEAQ. The CDR3 is 15 residues long. CDR3 in amino acids: CASSLAQGTSETQYF. CDR3 bases: TGTGCCAGCAGCTTAGCTCAGGGGACGTCAGAGACCCAGTACTTC. Full variable domain (missing parts from reference TRBV7-6 and TRBJ2-5): GAGVSQSPRYKVTKRGQDVALRCDPISGHVSLYWYRQALGQGPEFLTYFNYEAQQDKSGLPNDRFSAERPEGSISTLTIQRTEQRDSAMYRCASSLAQGTSETQYFGPGTRLLVL.

The chain is built from TRBV5-5 and TRBJ2-2; 7 bases fit TRBD1. Germline V CDR1 and CDR2: SGHKS, YYEKEE (reference sequence). Germline trimming cut 3 bases from V and 3 bases from J; bases unmatched to any gene: 5. The CDR3 totals 15 residues. CDR3 DNA sequence: TGTGCCAGCAGCTGGGACAGTCCGGACACCGGGGAGCTGTTTTTT. This encodes CASSWDSPDTGELFF.

The chain links TRBV19 to TRBJ1-1; D remains ambiguous. The CDR3 length is 14 residues. The V gene lost 1 base and the J gene lost 0 bases, with 6 bases spanning the gap. The V gene's germline CDR1 is LNHDA and CDR2 SQIVND (reference sequence). CDR3: CASSIVRVNTEAFF. CDR3 nucleotide sequence: TGTGCCAGTAGTATAGTACGGGTGAACACTGAAGCTTTCTTT. The full variable domain, its missing parts supplied by reference TRBV19 and TRBJ1-1, is DGGITQSPKYLFRKEGQNVTLSCEQNLNHDAMYWYRQDPGQGLRLIYYSQIVNDFQKGDIAEGYSVSREKKESFPLTVTSAQKNPTAFYLCASSIVRVNTEAFFGQGTRLTVV.

This clone turned up a few times. CDR3 sequence reads: CASSYTGRDTEAFF. In DNA form, the CDR3 reads TGTGCCAGCAGTTACACAGGGAGGGACACTGAAGCTTTCTTT. The V and J genes are TRBV6-5 and TRBJ1-1; TRBD1 might be the D (6 bases). The CDR3 is 14 residues long. Between the trimmed V and J ends, which lost 2 bases and 3 bases, there was a span of 10 bases. Germline V gives CDR1 MNHEY, CDR2 SVGAGI.

This clone was detected once. This chain links TRBV19 with TRBJ2-5; D gene uncertain. There are 13 residues in the CDR3. CDR1 and CDR2 (germline): LNHDA, SQIVND (reference sequence). V was trimmed by 3 bases and J by 2 bases, leaving 7 bases between them. CDR3 residues: CASSMQIQETQYF. CDR3 DNA sequence: TGTGCCAGTAGTATGCAGATTCAAGAGACCCAGTACTTC.

As DNA, the CDR3 is TGTGCCAGCAGTGTCCTTCCGGGACAGAGCTCCTACGAGCAGTACGTC. Its translation is CASSVLPGQSSYEQYV. The chain recombines TRBV6-1 with TRBJ2-7; 7 bases map to TRBD1. The length of the CDR3 is 16 residues. The junction had 9 bases not matched to a gene; V was cut back by 4 bases and J by 0 bases. Germline loops: CDR1 MNHNS, CDR2 SASEGT.

This clone was counted only a few times. J is TRBJ1-1 and V is TRBV6-1; 9 bases agree with TRBD1. This CDR3 is 15 amino acids long. The germline CDR1 and CDR2 sequences are MNHNS and SASEGT. After removal of 4 bases from V and 4 bases from J, the junction contained 7 bases not matched to a gene. The CDR3 region is CASSGGTGRGTEAFF. CDR3 nucleotide sequence: TGTGCCAGCAGTGGGGGGACAGGGAGGGGCACTGAAGCTTTCTTT.

V is TRBV27 and J is TRBJ1-5, with a tentative D call TRBD1 (5 bases). Per germline, CDR1 MNHEY and CDR2 SMNVEV (reference sequence). The CDR3 contains 13 residues. Between the trimmed V and J ends, which lost 4 bases and 7 bases, there was a span of 11 bases. CDR3 in amino acids: CASSSRVGQPQHF. For the CDR3, the DNA is TGTGCCAGCAGTTCCAGGGTCGGGCAGCCCCAGCATTTT.

This clone has a single count. This chain connects TRBV2 to TRBJ2-2; D possibly corresponds to TRBD1 (6 bases). Germline loops: CDR1 SNHLY, CDR2 FYNNEI. The length of the CDR3 is 14 residues. V shed 5 bases and J shed 5 bases, with 12 bases lying between them. The CDR3 bases are TGTGCCAGCAGTTCTATCAGGGGAACCGGGGAGCTGTTTTTT. It is translated as CASSSIRGTGELFF.

The chain couples TRBV4-1 to TRBJ1-3, with a possible D match to TRBD1 (5 bases). V lost 1 base to trimming and J lost 0 bases, with 10 bases between them. CDR1 and CDR2 from the germline V gene are MGHRA and YSYEKL. The CDR3 is 16 amino acids. CDR3: CASSQGGHSSGNTIYF. The CDR3 nucleotides are TGCGCCAGCAGCCAAGGAGGACATAGCTCTGGAAACACCATATATTTT.

The sample holds a few counts of this clone. This sequence joins TRBV2 and TRBJ1-2; possibly TRBD1 for D (6 bases). Per the germline V gene, CDR1 is SNHLY and CDR2 is FYNNEI. The CDR3 totals 15 residues. Trimming cost V 3 bases and J 9 bases, with 20 bases left between them. The CDR3 region is CASSEEGRLRDSYTF. CDR3 DNA sequence: TGTGCCAGCAGTGAGGAAGGGCGACTCCGGGACAGCTACACCTTC.

The chain employs TRBV11-2 and TRBJ2-5; D ambiguous. The CDR3 runs 14 residues. CDR1 and CDR2 from the germline V gene are SGHAT and FQNNGV. V was cut by 2 bases and J by 4 bases, with 11 bases left in between. The DNA for the CDR3 is TGTGCCAGCAGCTTAATAGGTCGCGGAGAGACCCAGTACTTC. Amino acid sequence: CASSLIGRGETQYF.

V gene TRBV6-1 combines with J gene TRBJ1-6; D may be TRBD1 (6 bases). This CDR3 is 15 amino acids long. V dropped 4 bases and J dropped 10 bases, with 17 bases sitting between them. Per germline, CDR1 MNHNS and CDR2 SASEGT. The CDR3 reads CASSVGWTAGSPLHF. The CDR3 DNA is TGTGCCAGCAGTGTAGGGTGGACAGCTGGGTCACCCCTCCACTTT.

V gene TRBV27 combines with J gene TRBJ1-2, with D possibly matching TRBD1 (5 bases). Germline CDR1 is MNHEY and CDR2 is SMNVEV (reference sequence). The CDR3 spans 16 residues. The V end was cut by 6 bases, the J end by 1 base, with 18 bases between. CDR3 protein: CASRKSTETINYGYTF. The CDR3 bases are TGTGCCAGCAGAAAATCGACAGAAACGATTAACTATGGCTACACCTTC.

In its sample, this clone was seen a few times. This sequence joins TRBV25-1 and TRBJ2-7, with 9 bases fitting TRBD2. The CDR3 length is 13 residues. CDR1 is MGHDK and CDR2 is SYGVNS in the germline V gene. V was clipped by 5 bases and J by 1 base; unmatched bases: 0. In DNA, the CDR3 is TGTGCCAGCAGTCTAGCGGGGTCCTACGAGCAGTACGTC. Translation: CASSLAGSYEQYV.

The V and J genes are TRBV2 and TRBJ1-5; D is undetermined. Germline V gene sequence: CDR1 SNHLY, CDR2 FYNNEI. This CDR3 region has 14 residues. V shed 3 bases and J shed 1 base, with 7 bases lying between them. CDR3 protein: CASSESGSNQPQHF. The DNA for the CDR3 is TGTGCCAGCAGTGAGTCGGGGAGCAATCAGCCCCAGCATTTT.

The V and J genes are TRBV6-9 and TRBJ1-1, with 10 bases aligning to TRBD1. Germline values: CDR1 MNHGY, CDR2 SVAAGI. CDR3 length: 17 amino acids. J was trimmed by 0 bases and V by 3 bases; bases with no gene match: 7. The CDR3 DNA sequence: TGTGCCAGCAGTTACCCCGACAGGGGGCCGATGAACACTGAAGCTTTCTTT. It yields the protein CASSYPDRGPMNTEAFF.

This chain links TRBV16 with TRBJ2-6, with D possibly matching TRBD2 (5 bases). Trimming pared 3 bases from V and 1 base from J, leaving 7 bases between. CDR1 KGHSY and CDR2 FQNENV come from the germline V gene. The CDR3 runs 15 residues. The CDR3 nucleotides read TGTGCCAGCAGCCATCGGGGATCTGGGGCCAACGTCCTGACTTTC. It translates to CASSHRGSGANVLTF.

The chain uses TRBV4-1 and TRBJ2-2, with D perhaps TRBD2 (6 bases). This CDR3 is built from 16 residues. The germline V and J ends were trimmed by 1 base and 4 bases, with 13 bases remaining between them. Germline assignment: CDR1 MGHRA and CDR2 YSYEKL. CDR3 sequence (DNA): TGCGCCAGCAGCCAAGGGGGAGGAGCTATCACCGGGGAGCTGTTTTTT. Translating gives CASSQGGGAITGELFF.

V gene TRBV2 combines with J gene TRBJ1-5; TRBD1 matches at 9 bases. Germline-derived CDR1 and CDR2 are SNHLY and FYNNEI. Unmatched junction bases numbered 3, after V lost 3 bases and J lost 6 bases. CDR3 length equals 14 residues. The DNA for the CDR3 is TGTGCCAGCAGTGACCGGGACAGGGTTCAGCCCCAGCATTTT. It encodes CASSDRDRVQPQHF.

The rearrangement uses TRBV6-5 and TRBJ2-6, with a tentative D call TRBD1 (5 bases). V was cut by 8 bases and J by 1 base, with 12 bases left in between. Germline assignment: CDR1 MNHEY and CDR2 SVGAGI. This CDR3 has 15 amino acids. The CDR3 is CASGQGWSGANVLTF. The CDR3 bases are TGTGCCAGCGGGCAGGGATGGTCTGGGGCCAACGTCCTGACTTTC.